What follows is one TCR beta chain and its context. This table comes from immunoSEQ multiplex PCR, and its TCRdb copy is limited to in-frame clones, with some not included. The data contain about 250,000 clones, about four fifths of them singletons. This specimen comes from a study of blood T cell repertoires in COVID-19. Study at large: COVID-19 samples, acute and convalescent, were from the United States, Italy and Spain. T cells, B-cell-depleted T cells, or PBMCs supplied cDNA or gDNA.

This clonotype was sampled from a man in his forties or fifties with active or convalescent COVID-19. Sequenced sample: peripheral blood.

DNA for the CDR3: TGTGCCAGCAGGGCACAGGGGTCGGGTGGAAACACCATATATTTT. This encodes CASRAQGSGGNTIYF. V is TRBV6-6 and J is TRBJ1-3, with 7 bases fitting TRBD1. Losses at the gene ends were 6 bases for V and 3 bases for J; bases not matched to a gene: 8. The CDR3 sequence is 15 residues long. Germline CDR1 MNHNY, CDR2 SVGAGI (reference sequence).